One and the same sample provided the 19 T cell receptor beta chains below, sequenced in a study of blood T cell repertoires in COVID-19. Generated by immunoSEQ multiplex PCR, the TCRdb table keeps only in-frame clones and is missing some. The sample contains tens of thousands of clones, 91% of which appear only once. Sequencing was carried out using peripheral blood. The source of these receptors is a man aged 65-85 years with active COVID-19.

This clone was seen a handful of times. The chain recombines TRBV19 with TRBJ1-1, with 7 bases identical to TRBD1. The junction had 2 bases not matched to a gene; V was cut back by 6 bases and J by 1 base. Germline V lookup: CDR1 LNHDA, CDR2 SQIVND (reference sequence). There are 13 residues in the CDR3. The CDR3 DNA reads TGTGCCAGTAGGAGGGGGCCGAACACTGAAGCTTTCTTT. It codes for CASRRGPNTEAFF.

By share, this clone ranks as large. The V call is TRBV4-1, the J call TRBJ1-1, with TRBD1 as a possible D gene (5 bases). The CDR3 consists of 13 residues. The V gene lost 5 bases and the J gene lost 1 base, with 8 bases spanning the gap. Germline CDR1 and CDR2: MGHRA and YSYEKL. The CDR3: CASSARENTEAFF. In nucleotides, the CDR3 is TGCGCCAGCAGCGCCAGGGAGAACACTGAAGCTTTCTTT.

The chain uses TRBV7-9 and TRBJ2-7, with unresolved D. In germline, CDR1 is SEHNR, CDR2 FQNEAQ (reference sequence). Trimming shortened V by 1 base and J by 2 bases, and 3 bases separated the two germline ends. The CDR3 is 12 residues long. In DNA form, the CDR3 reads TGTGCCAGCAGCTTAGTTACCTACGAGCAGTACTTC. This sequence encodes CASSLVTYEQYF.

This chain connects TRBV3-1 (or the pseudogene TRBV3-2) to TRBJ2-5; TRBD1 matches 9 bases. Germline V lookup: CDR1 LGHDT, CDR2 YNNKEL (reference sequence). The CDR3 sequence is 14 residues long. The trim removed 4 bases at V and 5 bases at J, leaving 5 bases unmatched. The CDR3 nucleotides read TGTGCCAGCAGCCTCTCACAGGGGGCGGAGACCCAGTACTTC. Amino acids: CASSLSQGAETQYF.

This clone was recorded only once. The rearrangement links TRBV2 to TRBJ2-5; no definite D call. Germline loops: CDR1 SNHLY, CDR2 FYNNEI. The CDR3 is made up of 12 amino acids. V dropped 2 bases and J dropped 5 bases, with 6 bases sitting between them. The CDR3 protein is CASSEILETQYF. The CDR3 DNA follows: TGTGCCAGCAGTGAAATACTGGAGACCCAGTACTTC.

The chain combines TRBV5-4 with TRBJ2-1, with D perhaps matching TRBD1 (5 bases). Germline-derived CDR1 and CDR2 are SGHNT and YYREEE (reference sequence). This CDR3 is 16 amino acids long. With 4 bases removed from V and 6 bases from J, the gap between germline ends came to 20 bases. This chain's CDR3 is CASSRQDGALVNEQFF. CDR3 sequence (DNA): TGTGCCAGCAGCCGCCAAGATGGGGCCTTGGTCAATGAGCAGTTCTTC.

The CDR3 nucleotides are TGTGCCAGCAGCCAAGATTCAGGGGGCCAGCCCCAGCATTTT. As protein: CASSQDSGGQPQHF. V is TRBV4-2 and J is TRBJ1-5, with 8 bases lining up with TRBD1. Germline lookup yields CDR1 LGHNA and CDR2 YNFKEQ. V shed 0 bases, J shed 7 bases, and the junction held 2 bases outside the gene matches. The length of the CDR3 is 14 residues.

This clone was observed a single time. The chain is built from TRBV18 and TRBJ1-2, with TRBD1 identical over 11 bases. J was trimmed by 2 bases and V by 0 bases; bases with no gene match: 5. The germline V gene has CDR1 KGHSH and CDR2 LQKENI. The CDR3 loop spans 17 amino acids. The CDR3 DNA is TGTGCCAGCTCACCACCGGACAGGGGGCGATTCAACTATGGCTACACCTTC. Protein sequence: CASSPPDRGRFNYGYTF.

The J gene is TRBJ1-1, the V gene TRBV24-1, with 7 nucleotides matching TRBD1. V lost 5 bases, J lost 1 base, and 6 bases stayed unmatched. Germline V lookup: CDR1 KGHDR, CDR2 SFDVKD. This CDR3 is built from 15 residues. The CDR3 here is CATSAARGANTEAFF. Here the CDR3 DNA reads TGTGCCACCAGTGCCGCCAGGGGGGCGAACACTGAAGCTTTCTTT.

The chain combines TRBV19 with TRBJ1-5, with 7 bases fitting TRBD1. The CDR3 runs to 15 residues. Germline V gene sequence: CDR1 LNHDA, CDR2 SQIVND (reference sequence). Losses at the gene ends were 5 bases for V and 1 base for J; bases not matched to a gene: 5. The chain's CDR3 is CASSRQGKSNQPQHF. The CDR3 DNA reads TGTGCCAGTAGTCGACAGGGAAAAAGCAATCAGCCCCAGCATTTT.

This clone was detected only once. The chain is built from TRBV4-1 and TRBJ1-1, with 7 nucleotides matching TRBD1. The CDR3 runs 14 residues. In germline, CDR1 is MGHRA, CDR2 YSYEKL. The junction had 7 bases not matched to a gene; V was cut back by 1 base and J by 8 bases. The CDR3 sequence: CASSQVQGGSEAFF. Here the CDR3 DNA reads TGCGCCAGCAGCCAAGTTCAGGGGGGATCGGAAGCTTTCTTT.

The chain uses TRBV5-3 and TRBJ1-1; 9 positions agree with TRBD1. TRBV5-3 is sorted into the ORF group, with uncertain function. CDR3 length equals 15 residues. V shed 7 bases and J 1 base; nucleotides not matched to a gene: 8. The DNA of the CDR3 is TGTGCCAGATGGGACCCGGGACAGGGGAACACTGAAGCTTTCTTT. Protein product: CARWDPGQGNTEAFF.

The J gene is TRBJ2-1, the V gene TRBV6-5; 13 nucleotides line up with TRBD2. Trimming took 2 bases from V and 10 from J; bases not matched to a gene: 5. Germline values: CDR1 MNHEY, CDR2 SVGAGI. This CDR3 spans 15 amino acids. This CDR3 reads CASSYTGLAGAEQFF. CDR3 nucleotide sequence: TGTGCCAGCAGTTACACCGGACTAGCGGGGGCGGAGCAGTTCTTC.

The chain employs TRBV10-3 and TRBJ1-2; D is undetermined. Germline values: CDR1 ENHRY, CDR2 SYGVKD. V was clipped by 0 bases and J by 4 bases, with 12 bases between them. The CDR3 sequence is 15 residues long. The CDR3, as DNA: TGTGCCATCAGTGAGTCGAGGGCAGCATCCTATGGCTACACCTTC. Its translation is CAISESRAASYGYTF.

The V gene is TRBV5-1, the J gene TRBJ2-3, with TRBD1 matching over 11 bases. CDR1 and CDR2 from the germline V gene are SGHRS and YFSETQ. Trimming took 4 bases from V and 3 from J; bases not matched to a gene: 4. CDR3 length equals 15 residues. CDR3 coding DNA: TGCGCCAGCAGCGCTGGGACAGGGGGTACAGATACGCAGTATTTT. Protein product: CASSAGTGGTDTQYF.

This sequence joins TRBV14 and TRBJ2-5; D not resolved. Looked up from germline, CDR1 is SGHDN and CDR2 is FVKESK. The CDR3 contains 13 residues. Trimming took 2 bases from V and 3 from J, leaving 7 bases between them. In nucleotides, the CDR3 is TGTGCCAGCAGCCAAATTAGTGAAGAGACCCAGTACTTC. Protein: CASSQISEETQYF.

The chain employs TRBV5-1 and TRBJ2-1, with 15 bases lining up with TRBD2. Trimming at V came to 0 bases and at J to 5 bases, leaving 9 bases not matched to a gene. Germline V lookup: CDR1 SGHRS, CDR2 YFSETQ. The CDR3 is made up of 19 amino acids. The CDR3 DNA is TGCGCCAGCAGCTTGGCCTGGGGACTAGCGGGGGGTAGGCACAATGAGCAGTTCTTC. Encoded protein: CASSLAWGLAGGRHNEQFF.

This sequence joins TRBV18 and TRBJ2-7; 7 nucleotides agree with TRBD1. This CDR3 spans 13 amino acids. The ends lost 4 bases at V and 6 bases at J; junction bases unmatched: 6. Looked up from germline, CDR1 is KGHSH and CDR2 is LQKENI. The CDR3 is CASSLGTVGEQYF. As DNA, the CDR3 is TGTGCCAGCTCACTAGGGACAGTTGGCGAGCAGTACTTC.

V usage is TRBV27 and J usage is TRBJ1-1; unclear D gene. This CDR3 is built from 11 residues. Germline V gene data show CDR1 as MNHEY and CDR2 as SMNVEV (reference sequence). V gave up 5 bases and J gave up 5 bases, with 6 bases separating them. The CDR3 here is CASSAGTEAFF. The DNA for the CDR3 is TGTGCCAGCAGTGCCGGGACTGAAGCTTTCTTT.